Below, 20 T cell receptor beta chains from the same sample are listed, as sequenced in a study of blood T cell repertoires in COVID-19. This table comes from immunoSEQ multiplex PCR, and its TCRdb copy is limited to in-frame clones, with some not included. Found here are 50,000 to 65,000 clones, 84% of them singletons; the top ten hold 16%. Material for sequencing was peripheral blood. These receptors came from a man between 60 and 70 years old with COVID-19, enrolled during active disease.

The V call is TRBV24-1, the J call TRBJ2-7; possibly TRBD1 for D (6 bases). CDR1 is KGHDR, CDR2 SFDVKD, per germline. CDR3 length: 15 residues. Trimming removed 2 bases from V and 2 bases from J, with 12 bases in between. CDR3 amino acids: CATSDSGQGTYEQYF. CDR3 bases: TGTGCCACCAGTGATTCCGGCCAGGGGACCTACGAGCAGTACTTC.

The rearrangement joins TRBV7-9 to TRBJ1-1; 10 bases line up with TRBD1. The germline gives CDR1 SEHNR, CDR2 FQNEAQ (reference sequence). CDR3 length: 17 amino acids. V shed 1 base, J shed 3 bases, and the junction held 8 bases outside the gene matches. In DNA form, the CDR3 reads TGTGCCAGCAGCTTAGGAGGGACAGGGGCTGCCTACACTGAAGCTTTCTTT. It is translated as CASSLGGTGAAYTEAFF.

This chain uses TRBV19 with TRBJ1-5; D gene unclear. The length of the CDR3 is 13 residues. Germline lookup yields CDR1 LNHDA and CDR2 SQIVND (reference sequence). The V gene lost 3 bases and the J gene lost 2 bases, with 5 bases spanning the gap. The DNA for the CDR3 is TGTGCCAGTAGTATCTCAGGCAATCAGCCCCAGCATTTT. This codes for CASSISGNQPQHF.

V gene TRBV19 combines with J gene TRBJ1-6, with D maybe TRBD1 (5 bases). The CDR3 sequence is 15 residues long. V lost 3 bases to trimming and J lost 6 bases, with 12 bases between them. Germline V gene data show CDR1 as LNHDA and CDR2 as SQIVND (reference sequence). This CDR3 is CASSIASGFNSPLHF. As DNA, the CDR3 is TGTGCCAGTAGTATTGCCTCAGGGTTTAATTCACCCCTCCACTTT.

This chain connects TRBV6-5 to TRBJ2-1, with 11 bases aligning to TRBD2. Germline V gives CDR1 MNHEY, CDR2 SVGAGI. There are 15 residues in the CDR3. The trim removed 9 bases at V and 7 bases at J, leaving 11 bases unmatched. CDR3 DNA sequence: TGTGCCAGTCGGGAGGGGACTAGCGGTTTGAATGAGCAGTTCTTC. This sequence encodes CASREGTSGLNEQFF.

The V and J genes are TRBV19 and TRBJ1-4; TRBD1 aligns across 7 bases. V lost 5 bases and J lost 0; bases outside the gene matches: 3. Germline CDR1 is LNHDA and CDR2 is SQIVND (reference sequence). The CDR3 has 15 residues. The CDR3 DNA follows: TGTGCCAGTAGTCCCGGGACAGCAACTAATGAAAAACTGTTTTTT. Encoded protein: CASSPGTATNEKLFF.

Remarks on this clone: Other nucleotide sequences from this sample produce the same CDR3. This sequence joins TRBV7-6 and TRBJ2-7, with 9 positions matching TRBD1. The CDR3 runs 14 residues. Trimming cost V 1 base and J 2 bases; bases outside gene matches: 0. Per the germline V gene, CDR1 is SGHVS and CDR2 is FNYEAQ. This CDR3 is CASSLDRGPYEQYF. The CDR3, as DNA: TGTGCCAGCAGCTTAGACAGGGGGCCCTACGAGCAGTACTTC.

The chain couples TRBV6-5 to TRBJ2-7; D is ambiguous. The germline V and J ends were trimmed by 2 bases and 9 bases, with 20 bases remaining between them. In germline, CDR1 is MNHEY, CDR2 SVGAGI. This CDR3 spans 15 amino acids. CDR3 amino acids: CASSYLPSPLNVQYF. CDR3 DNA: TGTGCCAGCAGTTACCTCCCGTCTCCGTTAAATGTGCAGTACTTC.

The CDR3 DNA follows: TGTGCCAGCAGCGCGACCGCCGGGACAGCTAATTCACCCCTCCACTTT. Translated, it gives CASSATAGTANSPLHF. This chain links TRBV9 with TRBJ1-6; 7 bases match TRBD1. Germline trimming cut 3 bases from V and 6 bases from J; bases unmatched to any gene: 9. This CDR3 has 16 residues. Germline CDR1 reads SGDLS; CDR2 reads YYNGEE.

The rearrangement joins TRBV19 to TRBJ2-1; TRBD2 matches at 11 bases. The trim removed 0 bases at V and 4 bases at J, leaving 14 bases unmatched. The CDR3 is 20 residues long. Germline CDR1 is LNHDA and CDR2 is SQIVND (reference sequence). The CDR3 coding sequence is TGTGCCAGTAGTATAGATCTACTAGCGGGAGTTACCCTGCAGTACAATGAGCAGTTCTTC. Its protein product is CASSIDLLAGVTLQYNEQFF.

The rearrangement joins TRBV27 to TRBJ2-2; 9 positions agree with TRBD1. The germline CDR1 and CDR2 sequences are MNHEY and SMNVEV (reference sequence). Losses at the gene ends were 4 bases for V and 3 bases for J; bases not matched to a gene: 12. CDR3 length equals 18 residues. The CDR3 DNA is TGTGCCAGCAGTTCGCCCCCTGGGACAGGGCGGTACACCGGGGAGCTGTTTTTT. Translating it yields CASSSPPGTGRYTGELFF.

The chain joins TRBV6-5 to TRBJ1-1; possibly TRBD1 for D (6 bases). Germline V CDR1 and CDR2: MNHEY, SVGAGI. The V gene lost 0 bases and the J gene lost 5 bases, with 10 bases spanning the gap. The CDR3 consists of 14 residues. CDR3 sequence: CASSYSGGRTEAFF. The CDR3 region has the DNA TGTGCCAGCAGTTACTCGGGGGGGCGGACTGAAGCTTTCTTT.

The gene calls are TRBV11-2 and TRBJ1-4; TRBD1 is a possible D gene (6 bases). Between the trimmed V and J ends, which lost 0 bases and 8 bases, there was a span of 22 bases. Germline V gives CDR1 SGHAT, CDR2 FQNNGV. There are 18 residues in the CDR3. The CDR3, as DNA: TGTGCCAGCAGCTTAGATCGAGGGACACGCATTCTGAGGGAAAAACTGTTTTTT. This gives the protein CASSLDRGTRILREKLFF.

The V and J genes are TRBV5-1 and TRBJ1-2; 7 positions agree with TRBD1. The V gene's germline CDR1 is SGHRS and CDR2 YFSETQ. The CDR3 length is 14 residues. The ends lost 0 bases at V and 3 bases at J; junction bases unmatched: 2. The CDR3 reads CASSLAGTDYGYTF. The CDR3 bases are TGCGCCAGCAGCTTGGCGGGGACAGACTATGGCTACACCTTC.

The gene calls are TRBV27 and TRBJ1-6; D is perhaps TRBD1 (5 bases). Germline V gene data show CDR1 as MNHEY and CDR2 as SMNVEV (reference sequence). Trimming left V 6 bases short and J 0 bases short, with 12 bases between. There are 16 residues in the CDR3. In DNA form, the CDR3 reads TGTGCCAGCAGGAACAGGCCCGACTCCTATAATTCACCCCTCCACTTT. Protein: CASRNRPDSYNSPLHF.

In this sample, this clone turned up a few times. The genes are TRBV5-4 and TRBJ1-6; 8 nucleotides line up with TRBD1. The CDR3 consists of 14 residues. Trimming cost V 5 bases and J 6 bases; bases outside gene matches: 4. From germline, CDR1 is SGHNT and CDR2 YYREEE (reference sequence). DNA for the CDR3: TGTGCCAGCAGGGCGGGACAGGTTAATTCACCCCTCCACTTT. This gives the protein CASRAGQVNSPLHF.

This clone was seen more than once but under ten times. The chain carries TRBV7-9 and TRBJ2-7, with D hard to call. V was clipped by 5 bases and J by 2 bases, with 4 bases between them. CDR3 length equals 11 residues. Germline assignment: CDR1 SEHNR and CDR2 FQNEAQ (reference sequence). The CDR3 loop is CASSPTYEQYF. As DNA, the CDR3 is TGTGCCAGCAGCCCCACCTACGAGCAGTACTTC.

The rearrangement joins TRBV19 to TRBJ1-5, with 7 bases matching TRBD1. This CDR3 is built from 13 residues. The V gene's germline CDR1 is LNHDA and CDR2 SQIVND (reference sequence). The junction had 5 bases not matched to a gene; V was cut back by 5 bases and J by 7 bases. The CDR3 bases are TGTGCCAGTAGTCAGACAGGGAACCAGCCCCAGCATTTT. Translated, it gives CASSQTGNQPQHF. Full variable domain (missing parts from reference TRBV19 and TRBJ1-5): DGGITQSPKYLFRKEGQNVTLSCEQNLNHDAMYWYRQDPGQGLRLIYYSQIVNDFQKGDIAEGYSVSREKKESFPLTVTSAQKNPTAFYLCASSQTGNQPQHFGDGTRLSIL.

This chain uses TRBV5-1 with TRBJ1-2, with D possibly TRBD1 on 5 matching bases. This CDR3 spans 13 amino acids. V was cut by 4 bases and J by 6 bases, with 13 bases left in between. CDR1 and CDR2 (germline): SGHRS, YFSETQ. The CDR3 loop reads CASSHGTEDGYTF. The CDR3 DNA follows: TGCGCCAGCAGCCACGGGACTGAAGATGGCTACACCTTC.

V usage is TRBV5-1 and J usage is TRBJ2-7; 12 positions match TRBD2. Germline loops: CDR1 SGHRS, CDR2 YFSETQ. The trim removed 4 bases at V and 1 base at J, leaving 3 bases unmatched. The length of the CDR3 is 15 residues. The chain's CDR3 is CASSRTSGGSYEQYF. CDR3 in DNA: TGCGCCAGCAGCCGCACTAGCGGGGGGTCCTACGAGCAGTACTTC.